The 25 T cell receptor beta chains listed next were all sequenced from one sample in a study of blood T cell dynamics during melanoma immunotherapy. The time point here: week 3, after first cycle of checkpoint inhibitor. Assay used: immunoSEQ multiplex PCR; TCRdb lists only in-frame clones, some missing. This sample yields 3,000 to 3,500 clones, of which 95% to 96% are seen a single time; under 0.6% belongs to the top ten. Here the sequenced sample was effector memory CD8+ T cells from blood, taken from a patient treated with checkpoint blockade. Receptor source: a human donor with melanoma.

The chain recombines TRBV7-6 with TRBJ2-5, with D perhaps matching TRBD2 (6 bases). The end of the DNA is better explained by TRBJ2-7, so the J call may be wrong. Germline assignment: CDR1 SGHVS and CDR2 FNYEAQ. This CDR3 is 14 amino acids long. Here the CDR3 reads CASRPLASSYEQYF. DNA of the CDR3: TGTGCCAGCAGGCCCCTAGCGAGCTCCTACGAGCAGTACTTC.

This rearrangement joins TRBV19 to TRBJ1-2; 9 nucleotides line up with TRBD1. This CDR3 has 14 amino acids. Trimming cost V 6 bases and J 4 bases; bases outside gene matches: 6. Looked up from germline, CDR1 is LNHDA and CDR2 is SQIVND (reference sequence). CDR3 residues: CASRPGTGSYGYTF. In DNA form, the CDR3 reads TGTGCCAGTAGGCCCGGGACAGGGTCCTATGGCTACACCTTC.

V and J are TRBV29-1 and TRBJ2-2, with D unresolved. The CDR3 loop spans 13 amino acids. The germline CDR1 and CDR2 sequences are SQVTM and ANQGSEA. The germline V and J ends were trimmed by 2 bases and 0 bases, with 4 bases remaining between them. CDR3 region: CSVEQTNTGELFF. CDR3 bases: TGCAGCGTTGAACAGACGAACACCGGGGAGCTGTTTTTT.

The V gene is TRBV5-5, the J gene TRBJ2-6; tentatively, D is TRBD1 (6 bases). CDR3 length equals 18 residues. V was pared by 4 bases and J by 2 bases, with 19 bases between. In germline, CDR1 is SGHKS, CDR2 YYEKEE (reference sequence). CDR3 bases: TGTGCCAGCAGCCCCCTAATACAGGGATCAACTGGGGCCAACGTCCTGACTTTC. This encodes CASSPLIQGSTGANVLTF.

The chain joins TRBV27 to TRBJ1-2; 7 bases map to TRBD1. Losses at the gene ends were 6 bases for V and 8 bases for J; bases not matched to a gene: 12. The length of the CDR3 is 14 residues. In germline, CDR1 is MNHEY, CDR2 SMNVEV (reference sequence). CDR3: CASSYLQGRIGYTF. CDR3 coding DNA: TGTGCCAGCAGCTACCTACAGGGGAGAATCGGCTACACCTTC.

The chain links TRBV28 to TRBJ2-3, with 11 bases identical to TRBD1. With 6 bases clipped from V and 7 bases from J, the junction kept 6 bases outside the gene matches. The CDR3 spans 14 residues. The V gene's germline CDR1 is MDHEN and CDR2 SYDVKM. CDR3 protein: CASSLGQGAYTQYF. The CDR3 DNA reads TGTGCCAGCAGCCTCGGACAGGGGGCCTATACGCAGTATTTT.

This clone was detected only once. This rearrangement joins TRBV4-1 to TRBJ2-3, with no clear D. Germline CDR1 is MGHRA and CDR2 is YSYEKL. V was pared by 0 bases and J by 4 bases, with 11 bases between. The CDR3 runs to 15 residues. The CDR3 nucleotides are TGCGCCAGCAGCCAAGATCGGAATGCGGCAGATACGCAGTATTTT. Translating it yields CASSQDRNAADTQYF.

The rearrangement uses TRBV6-5 and TRBJ2-5, with D possibly matching TRBD1 (5 bases). V lost 2 bases and J lost 2, with 9 bases in between. This CDR3 region has 14 residues. In germline, CDR1 is MNHEY, CDR2 SVGAGI. The CDR3 nucleotides are TGTGCCAGCAGTTACGTAGGACAACAAGAGACCCAGTACTTC. Translation: CASSYVGQQETQYF.

The rearrangement uses TRBV28 and TRBJ1-5; 10 bases are shared with TRBD1. The V segment lost 2 bases and the J segment 3 bases; nucleotides outside the gene matches: 4. CDR1 is MDHEN, CDR2 SYDVKM, per germline. The CDR3 covers 16 residues. The CDR3 DNA follows: TGTGCCAGCAGTTTAGGGACAGGGGTAAACAATCAGCCCCAGCATTTT. It encodes CASSLGTGVNNQPQHF.

The chain combines TRBV6-5 with TRBJ2-7; perhaps TRBD2 as D (5 bases). The length of the CDR3 is 13 residues. The V gene's germline CDR1 is MNHEY and CDR2 SVGAGI. With 5 bases removed from V and 2 bases from J, the gap between germline ends came to 10 bases. In DNA form, the CDR3 reads TGTGCCAGCAGTGGCTCGGGAACCTACGAGCAGTACTTC. Translation gives CASSGSGTYEQYF.

J is TRBJ2-7 and V is TRBV28, with unresolved D. The V and J ends lost 2 bases and 5 bases respectively, with 10 bases between them. Germline values: CDR1 MDHEN, CDR2 SYDVKM. The CDR3 is 13 residues long. The CDR3 sequence is CASSLTQVHEQYF. In DNA form, the CDR3 reads TGTGCCAGCAGTTTAACGCAGGTCCACGAGCAGTACTTC.

The V call is TRBV7-9, the J call TRBJ2-7; 7 bases line up with TRBD2. CDR1 SEHNR and CDR2 FQNEAQ come from the germline V gene (reference sequence). V dropped 4 bases and J dropped 3; count of bases not matched to a gene: 3. The CDR3 loop spans 13 amino acids. CDR3 DNA sequence: TGTGCCAGCAGCTCCCCGGGGGGCTACGAGCAGTACTTC. Translation gives CASSSPGGYEQYF.

This chain uses TRBV29-1 with TRBJ2-1, with unresolved D. The germline V and J ends were trimmed by 7 bases and 0 bases, with 10 bases remaining between them. This CDR3 contains 13 residues. Germline V CDR1 and CDR2: SQVTM, ANQGSEA. CDR3 sequence: CSANGVSYNEQFF. The DNA for the CDR3 is TGCAGCGCGAATGGGGTCTCCTACAATGAGCAGTTCTTC.

V is TRBV5-5 and J is TRBJ2-7; TRBD2 is a possible D gene (5 bases). Trimming removed 4 bases from V and 2 bases from J, with 13 bases in between. This CDR3 region has 14 residues. Germline values: CDR1 SGHKS, CDR2 YYEKEE (reference sequence). The CDR3 here is CASSPGLGTYEQYF. The CDR3, as DNA: TGTGCCAGCAGCCCAGGACTCGGAACCTACGAGCAGTACTTC. Full variable domain (missing parts from reference TRBV5-5 and TRBJ2-7): DAGVTQSPTHLIKTRGQQVTLRCSPISGHKSVSWYQQVLGQGPQFIFQYYEKEERGRGNFPDRFSARQFPNYSSELNVNALLLGDSALYLCASSPGLGTYEQYFGPGTRLTVT.

The rearrangement joins TRBV7-9 to TRBJ1-5, with 7 bases lining up with TRBD1. Germline CDR1 SEHNR, CDR2 FQNEAQ (reference sequence). This CDR3 is 15 amino acids long. Losses at the gene ends were 4 bases for V and 6 bases for J; bases not matched to a gene: 9. CDR3 sequence: CASSSGQLPSQPQHF. The CDR3 region has the DNA TGTGCCAGCAGCTCGGGACAGCTCCCGTCTCAGCCCCAGCATTTT.

The chain joins TRBV7-7 to TRBJ2-7, with TRBD1 identical over 8 bases. V shed 5 bases, J shed 0 bases, and the junction held 3 bases outside the gene matches. This CDR3 has 14 amino acids. Germline V gene sequence: CDR1 SSHAT, CDR2 FNYEAQ (reference sequence). The CDR3 sequence: CASSQGAASYEQYF. The CDR3 DNA reads as TGTGCCAGCAGCCAGGGGGCCGCCTCCTACGAGCAGTACTTC.

The chain couples TRBV4-2 to TRBJ2-5, with D unresolved. Judging by the DNA end, TRBJ2-7 fits better; the J call may be wrong. The CDR3 runs 12 residues. Germline CDR1 is LGHNA and CDR2 is YNFKEQ. CDR3 sequence reads: CASSQGWAEQYF. As DNA, the CDR3 is TGTGCCAGCAGCCAGGGGTGGGCCGAGCAGTACTTC.

The V and J genes are TRBV7-9 and TRBJ2-3; 9 bases agree with TRBD1. The CDR3 consists of 17 residues. The trim removed 5 bases at V and 2 bases at J, leaving 11 bases unmatched. CDR1 is SEHNR, CDR2 FQNEAQ, per germline (reference sequence). CDR3 sequence reads: CASSVTPGTGTTDTQYF. The CDR3 DNA sequence: TGTGCCAGCAGCGTCACCCCCGGGACAGGGACCACAGATACGCAGTATTTT.

The rearrangement joins TRBV9 to TRBJ2-1; D ambiguous. The CDR3 contains 10 residues. CDR1 and CDR2 (germline): SGDLS, YYNGEE. Trimming took 3 bases from V and 7 from J, leaving 2 bases between them. The CDR3 loop is CASSGNEQFF. CDR3 coding DNA: TGTGCCAGCAGCGGGAATGAGCAGTTCTTC. The variable domain in full, with the rest retrieved from reference TRBV9 and TRBJ2-1, is DSGVTQTPKHLITATGQRVTLRCSPRSGDLSVYWYQQSLDQGLQFLIQYYNGEERAKGNILERFSAQQFPDLHSELNLSSLELGDSALYFCASSGNEQFFGPGTRLTVL.

The chain is built from TRBV29-1 and TRBJ2-1; 8 nucleotides agree with TRBD2. Unmatched junction bases numbered 6, after V lost 0 bases and J lost 2 bases. The germline V gene has CDR1 SQVTM and CDR2 ANQGSEA. The CDR3 covers 16 residues. CDR3 in DNA: TGCAGCGTTGAAGATGTCGGTAGCGGGACCTACAATGAGCAGTTCTTC. Residues: CSVEDVGSGTYNEQFF.

The rearrangement joins TRBV9 to TRBJ2-7; possibly TRBD2 for D (5 bases). Germline loops: CDR1 SGDLS, CDR2 YYNGEE. The ends were cut back, 0 bases at V and 1 base at J, with 11 bases in the middle. CDR3 length: 15 amino acids. CDR3 nucleotides: TGTGCCAGCAGCGTAGACGGGATGGGGTCCTACGAGCAGTACTTC. Its translation is CASSVDGMGSYEQYF.

The V call is TRBV7-2, the J call TRBJ1-5; D call uncertain. Trimming stripped 5 bases from V and 7 bases from J, with 9 bases between. The CDR3 contains 12 residues. From germline, CDR1 is SGHTA and CDR2 FQGNSA. The CDR3 sequence: CASSPSEQPQHF. CDR3 DNA sequence: TGTGCCAGCAGCCCCTCGGAACAGCCCCAGCATTTT.

V gene TRBV19 combines with J gene TRBJ1-5; D unresolved. Germline-derived CDR1 and CDR2 are LNHDA and SQIVND (reference sequence). The CDR3 consists of 14 residues. Trimming took off 1 base at V and 7 bases at J, with 11 bases between the two ends. CDR3 sequence: CASSIVSVGQPQHF. The DNA of the CDR3 is TGTGCCAGTAGTATAGTTAGCGTCGGACAGCCCCAGCATTTT.

CDR3 coding DNA: TGTGCCAGCAGCTTGGCCTATAGTCCGGAGTTCTTC. Protein sequence: CASSLAYSPEFF. The chain carries TRBV5-6 and TRBJ2-1; D ambiguous. V gave up 0 bases and J gave up 14 bases, with 12 bases separating them. The CDR3 covers 12 residues. From germline, CDR1 is SGHDT and CDR2 YYEEEE.

This clone was observed once. The V and J genes are TRBV27 and TRBJ2-6; D call uncertain. Germline lookup yields CDR1 MNHEY and CDR2 SMNVEV (reference sequence). The CDR3 sequence is 14 residues long. Trimming stripped 3 bases from V and 4 bases from J, with 7 bases between. The CDR3, as DNA: TGTGCCAGCAGTTTTAATACGGGGGCCAACGTCCTGACTTTC. This gives the protein CASSFNTGANVLTF.